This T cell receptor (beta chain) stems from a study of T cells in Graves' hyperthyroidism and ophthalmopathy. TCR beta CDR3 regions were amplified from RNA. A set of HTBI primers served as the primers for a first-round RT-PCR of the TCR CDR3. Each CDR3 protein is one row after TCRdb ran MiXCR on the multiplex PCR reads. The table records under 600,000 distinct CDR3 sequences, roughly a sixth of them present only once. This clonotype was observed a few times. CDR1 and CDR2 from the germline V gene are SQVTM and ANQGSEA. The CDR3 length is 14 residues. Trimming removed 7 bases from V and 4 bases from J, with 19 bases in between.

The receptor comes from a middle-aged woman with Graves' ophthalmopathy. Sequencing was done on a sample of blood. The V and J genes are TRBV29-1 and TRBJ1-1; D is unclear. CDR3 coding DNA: TGCAGCGAGTCGGGCTCTGCCTTGGGCACTGAAGCTTTCTTT. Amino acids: CSESGSALGTEAFF.